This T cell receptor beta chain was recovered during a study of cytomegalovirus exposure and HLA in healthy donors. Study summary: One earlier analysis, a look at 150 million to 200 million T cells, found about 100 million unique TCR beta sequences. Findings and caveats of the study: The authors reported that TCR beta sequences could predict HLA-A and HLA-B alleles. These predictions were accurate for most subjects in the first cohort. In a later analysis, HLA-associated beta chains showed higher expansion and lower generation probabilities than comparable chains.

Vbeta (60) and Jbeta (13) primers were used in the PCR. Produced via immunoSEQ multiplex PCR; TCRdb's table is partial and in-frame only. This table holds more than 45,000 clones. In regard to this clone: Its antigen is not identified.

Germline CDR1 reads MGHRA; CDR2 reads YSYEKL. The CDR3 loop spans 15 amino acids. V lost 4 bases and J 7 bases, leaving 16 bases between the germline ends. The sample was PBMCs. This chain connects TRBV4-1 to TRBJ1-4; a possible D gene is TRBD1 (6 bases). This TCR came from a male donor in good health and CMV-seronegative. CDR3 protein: CASSRLQGIGEKLFF. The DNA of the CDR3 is TGCGCCAGCAGCCGATTACAGGGAATTGGTGAAAAACTGTTTTTT.